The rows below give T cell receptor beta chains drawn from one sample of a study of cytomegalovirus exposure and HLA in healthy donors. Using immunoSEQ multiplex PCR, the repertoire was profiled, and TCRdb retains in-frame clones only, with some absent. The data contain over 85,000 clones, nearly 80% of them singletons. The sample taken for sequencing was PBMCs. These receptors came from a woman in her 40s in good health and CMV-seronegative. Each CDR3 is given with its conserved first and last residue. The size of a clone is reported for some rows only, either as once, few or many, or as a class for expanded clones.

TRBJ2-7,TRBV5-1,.,CASSLVAGQSSYEQYF
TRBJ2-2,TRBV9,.,CASSQAARTGELFF
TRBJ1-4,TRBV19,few,CATRQGWEKLFF
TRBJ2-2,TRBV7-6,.,CASSHALGTGDPSTGELFF
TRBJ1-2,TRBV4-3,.,CASSQDPGEGYGYTF
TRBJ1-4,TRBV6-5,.,CASSGGVATNEKLFF
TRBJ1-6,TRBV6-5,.,CASNQGGTSDSPLHF
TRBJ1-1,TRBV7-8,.,CASSPRTANTEAFF
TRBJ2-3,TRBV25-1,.,CASSEGGDSTDTQYF
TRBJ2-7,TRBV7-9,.,CASSPRPGLAGGGYEQYF
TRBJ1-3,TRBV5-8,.,CASSTGPGNTIYF
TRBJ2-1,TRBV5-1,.,CASSASGPPPQDEQFF
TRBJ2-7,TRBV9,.,CASSVDPGSYEQYF
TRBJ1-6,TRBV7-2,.,CASSSDRNSPLHF
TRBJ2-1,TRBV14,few,CASSQDLFPYNEQFF
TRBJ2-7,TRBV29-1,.,CSVVSGYYEQYF
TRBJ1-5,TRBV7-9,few,CASSPGMVDSNQPQHF
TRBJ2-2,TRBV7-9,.,CSSSLEAGGRSGELFF
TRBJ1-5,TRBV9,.,CASSATGRHQPQHF
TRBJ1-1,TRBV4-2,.,CASSQDRVGETEAFF
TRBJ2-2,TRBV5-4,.,CASSLGGLNTGELFF
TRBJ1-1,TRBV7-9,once,CASSPGTGGRGTEAFF
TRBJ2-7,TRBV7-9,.,CATSGGADSYEQYF
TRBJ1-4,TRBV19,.,CASSMGSVREKLFF
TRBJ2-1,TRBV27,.,CASSLGGTGNEQFF
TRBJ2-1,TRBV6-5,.,CASRVGSYNEQFF
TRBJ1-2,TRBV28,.,CASGPQGAYGGYTF
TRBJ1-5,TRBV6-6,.,CASSYPESNQPQHF
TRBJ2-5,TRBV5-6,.,CASSSTGPQETQYF